This is a list of T cell receptor beta chains from one sample in a study of beta chain features in type 1 diabetes. Method: immunoSEQ multiplex PCR; TCRdb's copy keeps in-frame clones and lacks some. The data contain about 44,000 clones, approximately 56% of them singletons. Sequencing was carried out using Tregs from blood. These receptor sequences come from a woman under 30 in good health. The CDR3 runs from the conserved cysteine through the conserved F or W. Each record gives: V gene, clone size, J gene, D gene, CDR3 DNA, CDR3 protein. D genes are given only for firm matches. Size is stated for part of the rows, as once, few or many counts, or as a class when the clone is expanded.

TRBV7-9,.,TRBJ2-2,.,TGTGCCACTCCAGACAATGGACTACCGAGCGGGGAGCTGTTTTTT,CATPDNGLPSGELFF
TRBV30,.,TRBJ1-5,TRBD1,TGTGCCTGGAATAGACAGGGTGGCAATCAGCCCCAGCATTTT,CAWNRQGGNQPQHF
TRBV11-2,.,TRBJ1-2,TRBD1,TGTGCCAGCAGCTTAGGGACAGGGCTTGGCTACACCTTC,CASSLGTGLGYTF
TRBV12-5,once,TRBJ2-1,.,TGTGCTAGTGGTTTACAGGGTGGGAGCAATGAGCAGTTCTTC,CASGLQGGSNEQFF
TRBV7-9,.,TRBJ2-3,.,TGTGCCAGCAGCCCGGGTCTCGCGGTTAGCACAGATACGCAGTATTTT,CASSPGLAVSTDTQYF
TRBV25-1,.,TRBJ2-7,.,TGTGCCAGCAGTGAATGGCGAGGGCAGTACTTC,CASSEWRGQYF
TRBV7-7,few,TRBJ1-1,.,TGTGCTAGCAGCTTAGCGCGGAACACTGAAGCTTTCTTT,CASSLARNTEAFF
TRBV19,.,TRBJ1-1,TRBD1,TGTGCCAGTACCCCAAGGACAGGGATGAACACTGAAGCTTTCTTT,CASTPRTGMNTEAFF
TRBV29-1,few,TRBJ1-1,.,TGCAGCGTTGAAGGGCACAAGAACACTGAAGCTTTCTTT,CSVEGHKNTEAFF
TRBV27,few,TRBJ2-6,.,TGTGCCACCAGGTTGGCGGGCGCGTCTGGGGCCAACGTCCTGACTTTC,CATRLAGASGANVLTF
TRBV30,.,TRBJ1-5,.,TGTGCCTGGGCGGGACGTGACAATCAGCCCCAGCATTTT,CAWAGRDNQPQHF
TRBV7-7,.,TRBJ2-2,.,TGTGCTAGCAGCAAATACGGGTCGAACACCGGGGAGCTGTTTTTT,CASSKYGSNTGELFF
TRBV7-3,.,TRBJ2-3,.,TGTGCCAGCAGCTTACCGGGGGAGAGCACAGATACGCAGTATTTT,CASSLPGESTDTQYF
TRBV27,.,TRBJ2-1,.,TGTGCCAACAAAACGGACTTCCCCCATGAGCAGTTCTTC,CANKTDFPHEQFF
TRBV7-9,.,TRBJ2-1,TRBD2,TGTGCCAGCAGCTTTGGAGCGGGAGGGCCCTACAATGAGCAGTTCTTC,CASSFGAGGPYNEQFF
TRBV7-2,.,TRBJ1-1,TRBD1,TGTGCCAGCAGCCTCGGGGACAGGTCGTCCACTGAAGCTTTCTTT,CASSLGDRSSTEAFF
TRBV29-1,.,TRBJ2-7,.,TGCAGCGTTGCCTTGACAGGAAGCTCCTACGAGCAGTACTTC,CSVALTGSSYEQYF
TRBV6-5,few,TRBJ2-1,TRBD2,TGTGCCAGCAGTTGGACTAGCGGGAGTCCCAATGAGCAGTTCTTC,CASSWTSGSPNEQFF
TRBV18,.,TRBJ2-2,.,TGTGCCAGCTCACCAATTGACAGCACCACCGGGGAGCTGTTTTTT,CASSPIDSTTGELFF
TRBV5-1,.,TRBJ2-7,TRBD1,TGCGCCAGCAGCCCCCGGGACAGATCTTGGTTGGGTGGCTACGAGCAGTACTTC,CASSPRDRSWLGGYEQYF
TRBV10-2,few,TRBJ2-3,TRBD1,TGCGCCAGCAGTTACGGACAGGGAAGAAGCACAGATACGCAGTATTTT,CASSYGQGRSTDTQYF
TRBV11-2,.,TRBJ2-1,TRBD2,TGTGCCAGCAGCTTAGTAGCGGGGATTGATAATGAGCAGTTCTTC,CASSLVAGIDNEQFF
TRBV7-2,.,TRBJ2-5,.,TGTGCCAGCAGCCCGGACTACTCAGAGACCCAGTACTTC,CASSPDYSETQYF
TRBV2,few,TRBJ2-1,TRBD1,TGTGCCAGCATCCGGACAGGGTACAATGAGCAGTTCTTC,CASIRTGYNEQFF
TRBV5-1,.,TRBJ1-2,TRBD1,TGCGCCAGCAGCCGGGACAGGGGAAATTTGAGCGGCTACACCTTC,CASSRDRGNLSGYTF
TRBV19,.,TRBJ2-2,.,TGTGCCAGTAGTACCCGAGGACAGACTACTAACACCGGGGAGCTGTTTTTT,CASSTRGQTTNTGELFF
TRBV30,few,TRBJ2-5,TRBD1,TGTGCCTGGAGTGTACAGGGACAGGGAAGGGAGACCCAGTACTTC,CAWSVQGQGRETQYF
TRBV19,few,TRBJ1-5,.,TGTGCCAGTAGTAGGATGTTCGCGGTAAAATCCTCCTGGAGCAATCAGCCCCAGCATTTT,CASSRMFAVKSSWSNQPQHF
TRBV5-4,few,TRBJ2-1,TRBD2,TGCGCCAGCAGCCAATCAGCGGGATGGATCTACAATGAGCAGTTCTTC,CASSQSAGWIYNEQFF
TRBV7-9,.,TRBJ2-4,TRBD2,TGTGCCAGCAGCTTAGAAGCGGGAGGGGACATTCAGTACTTC,CASSLEAGGDIQYF
TRBV2,few,TRBJ1-1,.,TGTGCCAGCAGTGAACAGGGAAGTAGCACTGAAGCTTTCTTT,CASSEQGSSTEAFF
TRBV19,.,TRBJ2-5,TRBD2,TGTGCCAGTAGTACCCCCATCGGGGGGAAAGAGACCCAGTACTTC,CASSTPIGGKETQYF
TRBV7-9,medium-sized,TRBJ2-7,.,TGTGCCAGCAGCCCAGCCTACGAGCAGTACTTC,CASSPAYEQYF
TRBV29-1,few,TRBJ1-1,TRBD1,TGCAGCGTACCCCGGGACAGCGACGAAGAAGCTTTCTTT,CSVPRDSDEEAFF
TRBV29-1,.,TRBJ2-1,.,TGCAGCGTTGAGAACAGGGCGTCGGCTGAGCAGTTCTTC,CSVENRASAEQFF
TRBV28,.,TRBJ2-7,.,TGTGCCAGCATCGGACAGCTCGAGCAGTACTTC,CASIGQLEQYF
TRBV28,.,TRBJ1-2,.,TGTGCCAGCAGTTTCCCAGCGGGGATCTATGGCTACACCTTC,CASSFPAGIYGYTF
TRBV27,.,TRBJ1-4,.,TGTGCCAGAACGACAGTAGTTGAAAAACTGTTTTTT,CARTTVVEKLFF
TRBV30,.,TRBJ1-5,.,TGTGCCTGGAGTGTACAGGGCAATCAGCCCCAGCATTTT,CAWSVQGNQPQHF
TRBV2,.,TRBJ1-5,.,TGTGCCAGCAGTGACCAGAATCAGCCCCAGCATTTT,CASSDQNQPQHF
TRBV28,.,TRBJ1-1,.,TGTGCCAGCAGTTTATTCGGGGGTAGCACTGAAGCTTTCTTT,CASSLFGGSTEAFF
TRBV2,.,TRBJ2-7,.,TGTGCCAGCAGTCCTAACTACGAGCAGTACTTC,CASSPNYEQYF
TRBV5-6,few,TRBJ1-1,TRBD1,TGTGCCAGTAGGCAGGGGGGCGGCACTGAAGCTTTCTTT,CASRQGGGTEAFF
TRBV25-1,.,TRBJ1-2,TRBD1,TGTGCCAGCAGTGCAGAGGGGACAGGGAAAGGCTACACCTTC,CASSAEGTGKGYTF
TRBV10-2,few,TRBJ1-1,.,TGCGCCAGCAGCCCCGGACAGCTCAGGACTGAAGCTTTCTTT,CASSPGQLRTEAFF
TRBV4-1,.,TRBJ2-2,TRBD1,TGCGCCAGCAGCCAAGATAGGGGTGGGACAGGGCGGACCGGGGAGCTGTTTTTT,CASSQDRGGTGRTGELFF
TRBV5-5,.,TRBJ1-5,.,TGTGCCAGCAGCTTGGATTGGGCAGGGCCCCTGGCGGTCCAGCATTTT,CASSLDWAGPLAVQHF
TRBV7-9,.,TRBJ2-7,TRBD1,TGTGCCAGCAGCATAGGGACAGGGGTCCCTAGGGAGCAGTACTTC,CASSIGTGVPREQYF
TRBV10-3,.,TRBJ2-1,TRBD2,TGTGCCATCAGTCAGGGACTAGCGGAATACAATGAGCAGTTCTTC,CAISQGLAEYNEQFF
TRBV7-2,.,TRBJ2-7,TRBD1,TGTGCCAGCAGCTCGTATGGACAGGGCACAACCTACGAGCAGTACTTC,CASSSYGQGTTYEQYF
TRBV30,.,TRBJ2-5,TRBD2,TGTGCCTGGAGGTCTCCGGGGGGAGGAGAGACCCAGTACTTC,CAWRSPGGGETQYF
TRBV29-1,.,TRBJ2-3,.,TGCAGCGTTGAGGGGGCGGCCACAGATACGCAGTATTTT,CSVEGAATDTQYF
TRBV18,few,TRBJ2-6,TRBD1,TGTGCCAGCTCACTAGACAGGGCCCTTTCTGGGGCCAACGTCCTGACTTTC,CASSLDRALSGANVLTF